Reported below is one T cell receptor beta chain. What it binds is unknown. The source of the sample is a study of beta chain features in type 1 diabetes. Study-wide context: Patients looked much like healthy donors when it came to age, gender and cell yields. Sorted cells from all samples, numbering some 99,000,000, were examined. Whole-study results and caveats: Patients and controls would share equally any PCR tilt toward shorter templates. The study found moderately but significantly shorter TCRB CDR3s in all four CD4+ subsets of Type 1 diabetes patients.

The whole isolated RNA underwent reverse transcription, so sequencing captured expressed TCRB transcripts. Measured with immunoSEQ multiplex PCR; TCRdb has only the in-frame clones, and not every one. The sample has some 350,000 clones; around 9.6% are singletons. V was shortened by 8 bases and J by 4 bases, with 17 bases between the two germline ends. The CDR3 loop spans 14 amino acids. Germline loops: CDR1 PRHDT, CDR2 FYEKMQ (reference sequence). The rearrangement links TRBV13 to TRBJ2-5; unclear D gene. The specimen sequenced was central memory CD4+ T cells from blood. The receptor's source is a man aged 25-40 years with type 1 diabetes. The chain's CDR3 is CASVSLRGGETQYF. The CDR3 nucleotides are TGTGCCAGCGTCTCACTGCGAGGCGGAGAGACCCAGTACTTC.